This entry concerns a single T cell receptor beta chain. The data originate from a study of regulatory T cells in long-lasting Graves disease. Documented time point: newly diagnosed GD, antithyroid drugs for less than 3 months. From RNA extracted from PBMCs, the TCR library was made. Arm-PCR with iRepertoire HTBI primers amplified the CDR3 regions for these TCR beta libraries. TCRdb reprocessed the multiplex PCR reads via MiXCR and lists one record per CDR3 protein. This table has some 560,000 distinct CDR3 sequences, about 16% appearing once. The data were also submitted as part of a second study, on T cells in Graves' hyperthyroidism and ophthalmopathy. In that study: Each diagnosis drew on symptoms, thyroxine, TRAb, thyroid ultrasound and orbital computed tomography findings.

The sequence was collected from a woman aged 35 to 60 with Graves disease. Sequenced material: peripheral blood mononuclear cells (PBMCs), taken at new diagnosis, from a patient treated with antithyroid drugs.

The CDR3 sequence is CASSYRSGGAKETQYF. The CDR3 DNA follows: TGTGCCAGCAGTTACCGTAGCGGGGGAGCAAAAGAGACCCAGTACTTC. This chain links TRBV6-5 with TRBJ2-5, with 9 bases identical to TRBD2. This CDR3 contains 16 residues. Germline V gene sequence: CDR1 MNHEY, CDR2 SVGAGI. The J segment lost 3 bases and the V segment lost 2 bases, leaving 7 bases of the junction unmatched.